The rows below give T cell receptor beta chains drawn from one sample of a study of CD8 T cells in ankylosing spondylitis. Using its own MiXCR run on the 5' RACE reads, TCRdb lists one record per CDR3 protein. The top ten clones hold 3.5% to 4.5% of a sample with hundreds of thousands of distinct CDR3 sequences, over 30% of them seen once. The sample taken for sequencing was blood, either unsorted or a sorted T cell fraction (not recorded which). The receptors here all came from a male donor with ankylosing spondylitis or in good health (not recorded which). Each CDR3 is given with its conserved first and last residue. The order of the fields is V gene, clone size, D gene, J gene, CDR3 protein, CDR3 DNA. The D gene is left open where the match is weak. Part of the rows lack a size; the others show once, few, many or a class for expanded clones.

TRBV12-3/TRBV12-4	few	.	TRBJ2-5	CASSLRGGTQYF	TGTGCCAGCAGTTTAAGGGGTGGGACCCAGTACTTC
TRBV12-3/TRBV12-4	.	TRBD1	TRBJ1-6	CASSLDRAPSPLHF	TGTGCCAGCAGCCTGGACAGGGCGCCCTCACCCCTCCACTTT
TRBV5-6	few	.	TRBJ2-3	CASSPTSDTQYF	TGTGCCAGCAGCCCTACATCAGATACGCAGTATTTT
TRBV10-3	few	TRBD1	TRBJ2-7	CAISGGGAYEQYF	TGTGCCATCAGTGGAGGGGGCGCCTACGAGCAGTACTTC
TRBV7-2	few	.	TRBJ1-1	CASSLSQGEAFF	TGTGCCAGCAGCTTAAGTCAGGGTGAAGCTTTCTTT
TRBV7-2	.	.	TRBJ2-6	CATRYSGANVLTF	TGTGCCACCCGCTACTCTGGGGCCAACGTCCTGACTTTC
TRBV5-4	.	.	TRBJ2-3	CASSRPTSTDTQYF	TGTGCCAGCAGCCGACCAACTAGCACAGATACGCAGTATTTT
TRBV5-1	.	.	TRBJ2-3	CASSSTDITSTDTQYF	TGCGCCAGCAGCTCCACGGACATAACGAGCACAGATACGCAGTATTTT
TRBV7-9	.	TRBD1	TRBJ2-7	CASELGDRNYEQYF	TGTGCCAGCGAGTTAGGGGACAGGAACTACGAGCAGTACTTC
TRBV7-3	few	TRBD2	TRBJ2-1	CASSSHLSGGANEQFF	TGTGCCAGCAGCTCCCACCTTAGCGGGGGGGCGAATGAGCAGTTCTTC
TRBV10-3	.	.	TRBJ2-7	CAITEFDYEQYF	TGTGCCATCACTGAGTTTGACTACGAGCAGTACTTC
TRBV12-3/TRBV12-4	few	.	TRBJ2-7	CASSTRGYEQYF	TGTGCCAGCAGCACCAGGGGCTACGAGCAGTACTTC
TRBV20-1	.	.	TRBJ2-3	CSASPLNPGSQYF	TGCAGTGCTAGCCCGCTCAACCCTGGTTCGCAGTATTTT
TRBV29-1	few	TRBD1	TRBJ1-2	CSVEGLGQFSNYGYTF	TGCAGCGTTGAGGGATTGGGACAGTTCTCTAACTATGGCTACACCTTC
TRBV5-1	once	.	TRBJ2-6	CASSLSPGGANVLTF	TGCGCCAGCAGCTTGTCTCCGGGAGGGGCCAACGTCCTGACTTTC